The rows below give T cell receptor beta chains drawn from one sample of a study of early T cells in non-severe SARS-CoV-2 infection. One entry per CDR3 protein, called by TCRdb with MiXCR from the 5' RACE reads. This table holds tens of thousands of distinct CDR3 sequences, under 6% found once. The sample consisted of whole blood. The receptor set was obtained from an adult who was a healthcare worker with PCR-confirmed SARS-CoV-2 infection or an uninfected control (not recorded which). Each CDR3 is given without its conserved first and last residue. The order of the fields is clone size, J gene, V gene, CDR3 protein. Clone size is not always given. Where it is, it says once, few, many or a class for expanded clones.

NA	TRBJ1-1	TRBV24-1	ATSAQEGPNTEAF
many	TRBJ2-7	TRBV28	ASSLTGIFYEQY
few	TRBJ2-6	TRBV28	ASSLSSVGANVLT
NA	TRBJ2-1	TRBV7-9	ASSLAMSSGTKNEQF
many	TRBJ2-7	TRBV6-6	ASSYPQREQY
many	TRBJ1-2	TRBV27	ASSLAGTGTYGYT
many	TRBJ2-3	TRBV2	ASTAGTKLPDTQY
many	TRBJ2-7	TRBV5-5	ASSSTGAAYEQY
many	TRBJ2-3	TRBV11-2	ASSLEPLTSGDTQY
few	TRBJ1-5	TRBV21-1	ASRGGRDVDSNQPQH
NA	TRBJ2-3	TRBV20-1	SVVAGGPSTDTQY
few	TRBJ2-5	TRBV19	ASSTAVQETQY
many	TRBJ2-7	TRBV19	ASPLGQGVHEQY
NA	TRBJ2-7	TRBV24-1	ATTRRISSGGGEQY
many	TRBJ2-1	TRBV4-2	ASSQEVVASSYNEQF
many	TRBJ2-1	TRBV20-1	SARVGDLDNNEQF
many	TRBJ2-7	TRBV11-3	ASSLLAGAGTYEQY
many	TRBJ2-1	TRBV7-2	ASSPGGESYNEQF
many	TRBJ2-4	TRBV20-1	SARAGGGNIQY
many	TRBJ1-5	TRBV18	ASSPGGNQPQH
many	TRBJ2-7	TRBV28	ASSPRSSRRLPYYEQY
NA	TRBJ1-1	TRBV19	ASSLTQGTEAF
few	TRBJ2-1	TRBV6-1	ASSLPRAGYNEQF
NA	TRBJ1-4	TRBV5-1	ASSLNRGREKLF
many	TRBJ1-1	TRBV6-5	ASSAVLGNTEAF
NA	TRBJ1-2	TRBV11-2	ASSYGDKGLRT
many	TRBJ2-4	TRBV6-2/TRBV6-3	ASSSHTSLAKNIQY
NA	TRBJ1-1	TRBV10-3	AISGHSNTEAF
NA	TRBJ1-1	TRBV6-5	ASNTGTGGTEAF
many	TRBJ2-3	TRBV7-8	ASSWGTSVTQY
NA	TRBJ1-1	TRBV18	ASSPPGDAF
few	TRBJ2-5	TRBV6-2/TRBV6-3	ASSLLGETQY
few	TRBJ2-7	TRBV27	ASSLSAGSNYEQY
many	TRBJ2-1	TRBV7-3	ASSRQSSSYNEQF
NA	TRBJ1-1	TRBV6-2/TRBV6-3	ASSWGMNTEAF
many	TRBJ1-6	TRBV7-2	ASSLGRGQGSSPLH
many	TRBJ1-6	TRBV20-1	SASPAGAGDSPLH
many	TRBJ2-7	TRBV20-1	SATRTSGRYEQY
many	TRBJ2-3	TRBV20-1	SATPASGGPISSTDTQY
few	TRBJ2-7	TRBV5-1	ASSLSSEFQVVGYEQY
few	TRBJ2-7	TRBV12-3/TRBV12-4	ASSRTGEYEQY
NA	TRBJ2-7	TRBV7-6	ASSLATSGNYEQY
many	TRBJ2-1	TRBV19	ASSTLAGVNEQF
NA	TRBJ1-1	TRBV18	ASSPPSRGGTEAF
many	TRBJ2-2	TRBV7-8	ASSFSGSNGELF
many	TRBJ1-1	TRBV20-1	SARGGATYANTEAF
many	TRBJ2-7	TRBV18	ASSPGQQGEQY